Presented here are 14 T cell receptor beta chains from one specimen sequenced in a study of blood T cell repertoires in COVID-19 (dated by TCRdb to the early 2020s). Preparation of the library involved the immunoSEQ multiplex PCR assay. As stored in TCRdb, this immuneACCESS dataset retains in-frame rearrangements with V and J assigned. A fraction of the clones does not appear; measured against another copy, unresolved V genes explain less than half of the discrepancy, and the remainder lacks a known reason. The sample yields 170,000 or so clones; about 82% were counted once. The ten largest clones represent around 7% of the sample. Source material: peripheral blood. Receptors originate from a man between 65 and 85 years old with active or convalescent COVID-19.

J is TRBJ2-7 and V is TRBV11-3; TRBD2 matches 7 bases. The germline CDR1 and CDR2 sequences are SGHNT and YENEEA. V lost 1 base and J lost 7; bases outside the gene matches: 1. CDR3 length: 12 amino acids. The CDR3 region has the DNA TGTGCCAGCAGCTTAGGGGAGGGGGAGCAGTACTTC. This sequence encodes CASSLGEGEQYF.

The chain links TRBV6-5 to TRBJ2-7, with D maybe TRBD2 (5 bases). Germline-derived CDR1 and CDR2 are MNHEY and SVGAGI. The V end lost 8 bases, the J end lost 6 bases, and 17 bases lay between the germline ends. CDR3 length equals 13 residues. The CDR3 DNA is TGTGCCAGCGGCGGGCTGGGAACGAGCGAGCAGTACTTC. Translated, it gives CASGGLGTSEQYF.

This clone was counted only a few times. The rearrangement joins TRBV6-5 to TRBJ1-2; 10 positions match TRBD1. V trimming: 2 bases; J trimming: 5 bases; junction bases outside the gene matches: 5. Germline loops: CDR1 MNHEY, CDR2 SVGAGI. This CDR3 comprises 15 residues. CDR3 bases: TGTGCCAGCAGTTACCACAGACAGGGGGCGTATGGCTACACCTTC. Protein sequence: CASSYHRQGAYGYTF.

The chain's CDR3 is CASGTGNTEAFF. The CDR3 DNA reads TGTGCTAGTGGTACGGGGAACACTGAAGCTTTCTTT. V and J are TRBV12-5 and TRBJ1-1; D is undetermined. This CDR3 has 12 residues. Trimming removed 5 bases from V and 1 base from J, with 5 bases in between. CDR1 is LGHNT and CDR2 is FRNRAP in the germline V gene.

The CDR3 loop is CASSRQPNTEAFF. CDR3 DNA sequence: TGTGCCAGCAGCCGACAGCCGAACACTGAAGCTTTCTTT. V gene TRBV14 combines with J gene TRBJ1-1; D perhaps matches TRBD1 (5 bases). From germline, CDR1 is SGHDN and CDR2 FVKESK. V lost 4 bases and J lost 1, with 7 bases in between. This CDR3 comprises 13 residues.

The genes are TRBV27 and TRBJ1-3, with TRBD1 as a possible D gene (5 bases). CDR3 length equals 19 residues. The V and J ends lost 5 bases and 0 bases respectively, with 23 bases between them. The germline V gene has CDR1 MNHEY and CDR2 SMNVEV (reference sequence). The CDR3 spells CASSPNGPGSLGSGNTIYF. The CDR3 coding sequence is TGTGCCAGCAGTCCCAACGGACCAGGGTCCCTCGGCTCTGGAAACACCATATATTTT.

The sample holds many counts of this clone. The chain employs TRBV6-5 and TRBJ1-4; D possibly corresponds to TRBD1 (6 bases). This CDR3 comprises 13 residues. Looked up from germline, CDR1 is MNHEY and CDR2 is SVGAGI. V was pared by 0 bases and J by 10 bases, with 9 bases between. The CDR3 here is CASSYSKGGKLFF. CDR3 nucleotide sequence: TGTGCCAGCAGTTACTCGAAAGGGGGAAAACTGTTTTTT.

V and J are TRBV10-3 and TRBJ1-3; D not resolved. The CDR3 sequence is 15 residues long. From germline, CDR1 is ENHRY and CDR2 SYGVKD. V was clipped by 4 bases and J by 2 bases, with 12 bases between them. Here the CDR3 reads CAISGQVGPGNTIYF. CDR3 in DNA: TGTGCCATCAGTGGGCAGGTTGGCCCTGGAAACACCATATATTTT.

The genes are TRBV6-2 or TRBV6-3 and TRBJ2-4; TRBD2 agrees at 15 bases. The CDR3 has 20 residues. V was pared by 2 bases and J by 3 bases, with 11 bases of the junction left unmatched. Germline CDR1 is MNHEY and CDR2 is SVGEGT. CDR3: CASSYPGTSGGTPFKNIQYF. Written as DNA, the CDR3 is TGTGCCAGCAGTTACCCCGGGACTAGCGGGGGGACGCCATTCAAAAACATTCAGTACTTC.

The rearrangement links TRBV28 to TRBJ1-1; 7 bases fit TRBD1. Germline V gene lookup returns CDR1 MDHEN and CDR2 SYDVKM. The V and J ends lost 2 bases and 1 base, in that order; junction bases with no gene match: 10. The CDR3 consists of 17 residues. The CDR3: CASSLRTGAGGNTEAFF. DNA of the CDR3: TGTGCCAGCAGTTTAAGGACAGGTGCCGGGGGGAACACTGAAGCTTTCTTT.

The rearrangement uses TRBV5-4 and TRBJ2-1; D unclear. The CDR3 is 13 amino acids. Trimming pared 4 bases from V and 5 bases from J, leaving 10 bases between. Germline lookup yields CDR1 SGHNT and CDR2 YYREEE (reference sequence). The CDR3 sequence is CASSPQAHNEQFF. CDR3 bases: TGTGCCAGCAGCCCTCAGGCCCACAATGAGCAGTTCTTC. The full variable domain, in which reference TRBV5-4 and TRBJ2-1 provide the parts outside the CDR3, is ETGVTQSPTHLIKTRGQQVTLRCSSQSGHNTVSWYQQALGQGPQFIFQYYREEENGRGNFPPRFSGLQFPNYSSELNVNALELDDSALYLCASSPQAHNEQFFGPGTRLTVL.

This clone appeared a single time. The V call is TRBV5-5, the J call TRBJ1-3, with D tentatively TRBD1 (5 bases). The CDR3 has 15 residues. Trimming stripped 5 bases from V and 0 bases from J, with 12 bases between. Germline CDR1 reads SGHKS; CDR2 reads YYEKEE (reference sequence). The CDR3 DNA reads as TGTGCCAGCAGAAAAACAGGAACCTCTGGAAACACCATATATTTT. Its translation is CASRKTGTSGNTIYF.

The chain links TRBV4-1 to TRBJ1-6; the D is unclear. Trimming cost V 2 bases and J 4 bases, with 15 bases left between them. Per the germline V gene, CDR1 is MGHRA and CDR2 is YSYEKL. This CDR3 is built from 17 residues. CDR3 protein: CASSQLGPGTYNSPLHF. Here the CDR3 DNA reads TGCGCCAGCAGCCAACTGGGCCCGGGAACTTATAATTCACCCCTCCACTTT.

J is TRBJ2-7 and V is TRBV6-5; the match to TRBD2 covers 12 bases. The germline V gene has CDR1 MNHEY and CDR2 SVGAGI. The CDR3 runs 16 residues. J was trimmed by 2 bases and V by 0 bases; bases with no gene match: 2. The CDR3 DNA sequence: TGTGCCAGCAGTTACTCCGGACTAGCGGGGACCTACGAGCAGTACTTC. Amino acids: CASSYSGLAGTYEQYF.